This record covers a single TCR beta chain. Its cognate antigen is unknown. All the people who gave samples were healthy bone marrow donors. Both 60 Vbeta primers and 13 Jbeta primers went into the PCR. Sequencing used immunoSEQ multiplex PCR; TCRdb keeps in-frame clones, though not all of them. The data contain about 140,000 clones, 84% of them seen just once; the ten biggest clones take up about 2.6%. The source of the sample is a study of cytomegalovirus exposure and HLA in healthy donors. The study's findings and limits: Three chains tied to CMV proved CMV antigen-specific in vitro. V- and J-gene trimming in TCR beta was tied to a missense DCLRE1C variant by an analysis performed later. The classifier reportedly diagnosed cytomegalovirus status with high specificity and sensitivity.

Between the trimmed V and J ends, which lost 3 bases and 2 bases, there was a span of 15 bases. CDR1 is SGDLS and CDR2 is YYNGEE in the germline V gene. The CDR3 loop spans 15 amino acids. The sequence came from a boy aged 2-9 years in good health and CMV-seronegative. The V and J genes are TRBV9 and TRBJ2-7; a weak D match, TRBD1 (5 bases). The sequenced sample consisted of PBMCs. The CDR3 DNA reads as TGTGCCAGCAGCGCATGGGGCACGCAGGCCTACGAGCAGTACTTC. Amino acids: CASSAWGTQAYEQYF. The whole variable domain, remainder taken from reference TRBV9 and TRBJ2-7, is DSGVTQTPKHLITATGQRVTLRCSPRSGDLSVYWYQQSLDQGLQFLIQYYNGEERAKGNILERFSAQQFPDLHSELNLSSLELGDSALYFCASSAWGTQAYEQYFGPGTRLTVT.